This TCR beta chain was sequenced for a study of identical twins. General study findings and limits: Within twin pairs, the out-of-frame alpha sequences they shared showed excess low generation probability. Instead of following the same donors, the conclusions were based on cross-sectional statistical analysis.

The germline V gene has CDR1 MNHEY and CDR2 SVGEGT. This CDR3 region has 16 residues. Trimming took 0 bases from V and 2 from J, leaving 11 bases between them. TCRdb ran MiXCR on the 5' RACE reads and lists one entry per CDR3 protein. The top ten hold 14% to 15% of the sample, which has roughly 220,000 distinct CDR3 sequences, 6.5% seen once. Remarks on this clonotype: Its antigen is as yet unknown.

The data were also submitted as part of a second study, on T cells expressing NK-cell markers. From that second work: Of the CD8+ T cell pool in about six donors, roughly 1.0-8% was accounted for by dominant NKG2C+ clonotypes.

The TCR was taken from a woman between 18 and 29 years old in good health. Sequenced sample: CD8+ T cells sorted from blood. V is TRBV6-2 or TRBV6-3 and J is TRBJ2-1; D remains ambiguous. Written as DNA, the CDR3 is TGTGCCAGCAGTTACTCGCTGGAGCGTGCCTACAATGAGCAGTTCTTC. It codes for CASSYSLERAYNEQFF.